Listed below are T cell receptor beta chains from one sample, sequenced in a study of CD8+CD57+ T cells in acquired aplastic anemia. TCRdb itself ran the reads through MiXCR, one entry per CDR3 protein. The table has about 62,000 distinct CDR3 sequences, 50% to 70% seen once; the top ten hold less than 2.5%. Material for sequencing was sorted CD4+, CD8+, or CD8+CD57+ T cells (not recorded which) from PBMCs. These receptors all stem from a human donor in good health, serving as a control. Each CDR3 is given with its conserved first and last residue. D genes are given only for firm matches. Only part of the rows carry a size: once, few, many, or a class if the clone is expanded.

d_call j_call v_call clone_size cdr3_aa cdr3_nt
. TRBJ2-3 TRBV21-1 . CASSKGLAGSTSTDTQYF TGTGCCAGCAGCAAGGGACTAGCGGGAAGTACAAGCACAGATACGCAGTATTTT
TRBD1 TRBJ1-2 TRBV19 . CASSDTGGNYGYTF TGTGCCAGCAGTGACACAGGGGGCAACTATGGCTACACCTTC
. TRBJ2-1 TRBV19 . CASSIWARSSYNEQFF TGTGCCAGTAGCATCTGGGCCCGGAGCTCCTACAATGAGCAGTTCTTC
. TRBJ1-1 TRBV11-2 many CASSLGGLIKGNTEAFF TGTGCCAGCAGCTTAGGGGGACTCATAAAGGGGAACACTGAAGCTTTCTTT
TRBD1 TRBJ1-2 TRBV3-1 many CASSRHRDRGRGNYGYTF TGTGCCAGCAGCAGACACCGGGACAGGGGGCGAGGTAACTATGGCTACACCTTC
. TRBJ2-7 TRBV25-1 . CASSEGGWGEQYF TGTGCCAGCAGTGAGGGGGGATGGGGCGAGCAGTACTTC
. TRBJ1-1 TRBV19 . CASRAGQNEAFF TGTGCCAGTAGAGCAGGACAGAATGAAGCTTTCTTT
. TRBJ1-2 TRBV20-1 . CSARDGYTF TGCAGTGCTAGAGATGGCTACACCTTC
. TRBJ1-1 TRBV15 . CATSNRARAEAFF TGTGCCACCAGCAACAGGGCGAGGGCTGAAGCTTTCTTT
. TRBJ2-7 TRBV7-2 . CASSLAGDIAYEQYF TGTGCCAGCAGCTTAGCCGGGGACATAGCCTACGAGCAGTACTTC
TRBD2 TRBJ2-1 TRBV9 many CASSVVAGNNNEQFF TGTGCCAGCAGCGTAGTAGCGGGAAACAACAATGAGCAGTTCTTC
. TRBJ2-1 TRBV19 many CASSPPGYTYNEQFF TGTGCCAGTAGTCCTCCGGGTTACACCTACAATGAGCAGTTCTTC
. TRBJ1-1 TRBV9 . CASSVGLENTEAFF TGTGCCAGCAGCGTAGGTTTGGAGAACACTGAAGCTTTCTTT
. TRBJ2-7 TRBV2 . CASSDGNEQYF TGTGCCAGCAGTGATGGCAACGAGCAGTACTTC
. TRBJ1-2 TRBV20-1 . CSASTANYGYTF TGCAGTGCTTCAACAGCTAACTATGGCTACACCTTC
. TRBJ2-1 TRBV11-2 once CASSLDGRAYNEQFF TGTGCCAGCAGCTTAGACGGCAGGGCCTACAATGAGCAGTTCTTC
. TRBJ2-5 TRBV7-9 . CASSPLSTNDVGTQYF TGTGCCAGCAGCCCCCTCTCTACTAACGATGTTGGGACCCAGTACTTC
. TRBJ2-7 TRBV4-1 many CASSQEVSGRNEQYF TGCGCCAGCAGCCAAGAGGTGTCAGGGAGGAACGAGCAGTACTTC
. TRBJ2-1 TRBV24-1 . CATSDPGSDSYNEQFF TGTGCCACCAGTGACCCCGGGAGCGATTCCTACAATGAGCAGTTCTTC
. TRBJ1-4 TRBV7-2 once CASSARGWANEKLFF TGTGCCAGCAGCGCGCGGGGATGGGCTAATGAAAAACTGTTTTTT
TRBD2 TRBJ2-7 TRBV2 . CASMSAGGGEQYF TGTGCCAGCATGTCGGCGGGAGGAGGCGAGCAGTACTTC
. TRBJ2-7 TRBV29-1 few CSVVGRGYEQYF TGCAGCGTTGTTGGCAGGGGCTACGAGCAGTACTTC
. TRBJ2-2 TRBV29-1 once CSVRAGCANTGELFF TGCAGCGTAAGGGCTGGCTGTGCGAACACCGGGGAGCTGTTTTTT
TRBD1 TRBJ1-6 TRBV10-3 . CAISESDRDFNSPLHF TGTGCCATCAGTGAGTCCGACAGGGACTTTAATTCACCCCTCCACTTT
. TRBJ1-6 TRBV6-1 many CASSETRQIPNSPLHF TGTGCCAGCAGTGAGACCCGACAGATACCTAATTCACCCCTCCACTTT
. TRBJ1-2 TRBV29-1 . CSVAQTNYGYTF TGCAGCGTTGCCCAGACTAACTATGGCTACACCTTC
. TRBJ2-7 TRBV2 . CASSVSGNYEQYF TGTGCCAGCAGTGTCTCGGGCAACTACGAGCAGTACTTC